The sequence of this T cell receptor (beta chain) was determined in a study of T cell changes during pregnancy in multiple sclerosis. The repertoire was sequenced with immunoSEQ multiplex PCR; TCRdb's copy has only in-frame clones and lacks some. The profile shows around 57,000 clones, more than 75% of them singletons. From germline, CDR1 is SNHLY and CDR2 FYNNEI. The trim removed 5 bases at V and 3 bases at J, leaving 2 bases unmatched. This CDR3 region has 14 residues. The TCR comes from a female donor with multiple sclerosis, enrolled in a pregnancy study. The material sequenced was peripheral blood, taken in the second trimester of pregnancy. The chain combines TRBV2 with TRBJ2-5; 11 positions agree with TRBD2. The CDR3 sequence is CASSQLAGEETQYF. As DNA, the CDR3 is TGTGCCAGCAGTCAACTAGCGGGAGAAGAGACCCAGTACTTC. Complete variable domain (other parts from reference TRBV2 and TRBJ2-5): EPEVTQTPSHQVTQMGQEVILRCVPISNHLYFYWYRQILGQKVEFLVSFYNNEISEKSEIFDDQFSVERPDGSNFTLKIRSTKLEDSAMYFCASSQLAGEETQYFGPGTRLLVL.